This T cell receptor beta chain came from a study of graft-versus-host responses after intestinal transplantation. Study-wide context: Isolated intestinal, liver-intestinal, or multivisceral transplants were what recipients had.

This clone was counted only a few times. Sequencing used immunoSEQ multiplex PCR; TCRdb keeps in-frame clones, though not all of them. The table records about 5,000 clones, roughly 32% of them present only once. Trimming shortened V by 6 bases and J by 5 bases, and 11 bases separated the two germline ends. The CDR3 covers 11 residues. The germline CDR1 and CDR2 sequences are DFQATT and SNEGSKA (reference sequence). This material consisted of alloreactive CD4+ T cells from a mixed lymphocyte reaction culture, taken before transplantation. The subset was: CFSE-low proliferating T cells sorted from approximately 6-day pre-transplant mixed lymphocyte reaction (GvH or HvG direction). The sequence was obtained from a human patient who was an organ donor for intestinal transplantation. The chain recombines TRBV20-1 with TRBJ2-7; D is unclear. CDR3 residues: CSARTPDEQYF. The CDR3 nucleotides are TGCAGTGCAAGAACACCCGACGAGCAGTACTTC.